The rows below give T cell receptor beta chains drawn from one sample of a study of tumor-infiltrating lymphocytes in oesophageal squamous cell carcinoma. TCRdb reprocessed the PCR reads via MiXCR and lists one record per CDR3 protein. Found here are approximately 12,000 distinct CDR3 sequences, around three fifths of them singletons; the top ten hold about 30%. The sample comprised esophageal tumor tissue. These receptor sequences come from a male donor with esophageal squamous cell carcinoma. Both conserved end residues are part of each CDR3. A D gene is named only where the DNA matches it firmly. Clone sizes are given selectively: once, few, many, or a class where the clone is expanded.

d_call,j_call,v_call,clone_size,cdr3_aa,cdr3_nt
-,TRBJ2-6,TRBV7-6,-,CASSLGSSGANVLTF,TGTGCCAGCAGTTTAGGAAGCTCTGGGGCCAACGTCCTGACTTTC
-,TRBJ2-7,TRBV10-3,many,CAIGWGADVYEQYF,TGTGCCATCGGTTGGGGGGCAGATGTTTACGAGCAGTACTTC
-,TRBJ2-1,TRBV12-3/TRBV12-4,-,CASSFRDRYNEQFF,TGTGCCAGCAGTTTTCGGGACCGATACAATGAGCAGTTCTTC
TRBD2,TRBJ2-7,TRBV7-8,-,CASSLGGLAGTYEQYF,TGTGCCAGCAGCTTAGGTGGACTAGCGGGAACCTACGAGCAGTACTTC
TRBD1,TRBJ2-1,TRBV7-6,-,CASSQGQGVGEQFF,TGTGCCAGCAGCCAGGGACAGGGGGTCGGCGAGCAGTTCTTC
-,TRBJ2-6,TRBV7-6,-,CASSFLPTSSGANVLTF,TGTGCCAGCAGCTTCCTACCTACCAGCTCTGGGGCCAACGTCCTGACTTTC
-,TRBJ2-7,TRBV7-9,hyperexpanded,CASSLDRSVAAEQYF,TGTGCCAGCAGCTTAGATAGGAGCGTAGCCGCTGAGCAGTACTTC
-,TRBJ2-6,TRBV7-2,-,CASSFFLSGANVLTF,TGTGCCAGCAGCTTTTTTCTCTCTGGGGCCAACGTCCTGACTTTC
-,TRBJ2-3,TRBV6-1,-,CASSDQDTQYF,TGTGCCAGCAGTGATCAGGATACGCAGTATTTT
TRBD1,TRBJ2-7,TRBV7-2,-,CASSLVGTGKIYEQYF,TGTGCCAGCAGCTTAGTCGGGACAGGGAAAATCTACGAGCAGTACTTC
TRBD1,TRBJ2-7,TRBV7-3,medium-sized,CASSLNLDRGSDEQYF,TGTGCCAGCAGCTTAAATCTGGACAGGGGCTCCGATGAGCAGTACTTC
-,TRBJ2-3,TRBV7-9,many,CASSDTGSPGDTQYF,TGTGCCAGCAGCGATACAGGGTCCCCCGGGGATACGCAGTATTTT
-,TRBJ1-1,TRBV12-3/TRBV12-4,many,CASILFEQGSGDTEAFF,TGTGCCAGCATCCTTTTCGAACAGGGTAGCGGGGACACTGAAGCTTTCTTT
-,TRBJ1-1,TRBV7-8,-,CASSRPRGEDTEAFF,TGTGCCAGCAGCCGACCCCGGGGTGAGGACACTGAAGCTTTCTTT
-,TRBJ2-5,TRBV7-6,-,CASSPNPGEETQYF,TGTGCCAGCAGCCCTAATCCAGGGGAAGAGACCCAGTACTTC
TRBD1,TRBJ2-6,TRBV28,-,CASSRDRRFSGANVLTF,TGTGCCAGCAGTCGGGACAGGAGATTCTCTGGGGCCAACGTCCTGACTTTC
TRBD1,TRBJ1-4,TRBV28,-,CASASPGQGNEKLFF,TGTGCCAGCGCCTCCCCGGGACAGGGCAATGAAAAACTGTTTTTT
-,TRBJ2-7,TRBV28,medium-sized,CASSLYGPGSYEQYF,TGTGCCAGCAGTTTATATGGGCCCGGGAGTTACGAGCAGTACTTC
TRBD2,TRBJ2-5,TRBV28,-,CASSWTSGRASETQYF,TGTGCCAGCAGCTGGACTAGCGGGAGGGCGAGTGAGACCCAGTACTTC
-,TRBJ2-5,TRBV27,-,CASSSTQGGWETQYF,TGTGCCAGCAGTTCAACTCAGGGGGGTTGGGAGACCCAGTACTTC
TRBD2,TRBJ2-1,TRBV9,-,CASSPRLAGSYNEQFF,TGTGCCAGCAGCCCGAGACTAGCGGGGTCCTACAATGAGCAGTTCTTC
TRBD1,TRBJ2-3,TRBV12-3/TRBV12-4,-,CASSLVGQASTDTQYF,TGTGCCAGCAGTTTAGTGGGACAGGCTTCCACAGATACGCAGTATTTT
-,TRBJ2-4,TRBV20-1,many,CRGGGASAKNIQYF,TGCAGGGGAGGGGGGGCATCGGCCAAAAACATTCAGTACTTC
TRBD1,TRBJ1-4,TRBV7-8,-,CASSSGTGVREKLFF,TGTGCCAGCAGCTCCGGGACAGGGGTACGGGAAAAACTGTTTTTT
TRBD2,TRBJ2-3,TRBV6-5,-,CASSYGTSRTDTQYF,TGTGCCAGCAGTTACGGGACTAGCCGCACAGATACGCAGTATTTT
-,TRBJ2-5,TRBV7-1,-,CASSSRPRDNQETQYF,TGTGCCAGCAGCTCCCGGCCAAGGGACAACCAAGAGACCCAGTACTTC
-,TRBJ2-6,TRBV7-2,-,CARTRGANVLTF,TGTGCCAGAACCAGGGGGGCCAACGTCCTGACTTTC
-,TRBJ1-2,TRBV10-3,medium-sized,CAISEPQVNYGYTF,TGTGCCATCAGTGAGCCACAGGTTAACTATGGCTACACCTTC
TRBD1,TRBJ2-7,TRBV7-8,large,CASSLDRTGVDEQYF,TGTGCCAGCAGCTTAGATAGGACAGGGGTGGACGAGCAGTACTTC
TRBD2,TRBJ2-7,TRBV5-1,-,CASSGGLAGGYEQYF,TGCGCCAGCAGCGGGGGACTAGCGGGCGGATACGAGCAGTACTTC
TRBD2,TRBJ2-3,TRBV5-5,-,CASSVLSGGADTQYF,TGTGCCAGCAGCGTCTTGAGTGGGGGGGCAGATACGCAGTATTTT
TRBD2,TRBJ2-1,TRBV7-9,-,CASSPGLAGGPNEQFF,TGTGCCAGCAGCCCAGGACTAGCGGGAGGGCCGAATGAGCAGTTCTTC
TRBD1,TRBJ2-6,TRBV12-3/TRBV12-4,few,CASSFGTGYGANVLTF,TGTGCCAGCAGTTTCGGGACAGGGTATGGGGCCAACGTCCTGACTTTC
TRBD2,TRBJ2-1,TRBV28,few,CASSLGGTSGRHYNEQFF,TGTGCCAGCAGTTTAGGGGGAACTAGCGGGAGGCACTACAATGAGCAGTTCTTC
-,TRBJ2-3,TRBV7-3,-,CASSRVGGSTDTQYF,TGTGCCAGCAGCCGCGTGGGCGGAAGCACAGATACGCAGTATTTT